This TCR beta chain was sequenced for a study of T cell responses to AZD1222 COVID-19 vaccine. General study results and limits: No day 14 peak samples; only post-peak repertoires were characterized. In a largely white British group with more females than males, clonal diversity was possibly underestimated. Regions 160-218 and 743-854 held dominance among vaccine-associated CD4 TCRs, which spanned spike.

Comment on this clone: Its antigen is unknown.

Using immunoSEQ multiplex PCR, the repertoire was profiled, and TCRdb retains in-frame clones only, with some absent. The sample comprises about 70,000 clones, around nine tenths of which are singletons, and under 1.5% rests with the top ten. The CDR3 is 14 amino acids. V shed 6 bases and J 4 bases; nucleotides not matched to a gene: 7. The germline gives CDR1 MNHEY, CDR2 SMNVEV (reference sequence). This sample comprised peripheral blood, obtained 28 days after the second AZD1222 dose. The sequence was obtained from an adult who received the AZD1222 COVID-19 vaccine. The chain has TRBV27 and TRBJ2-3, with 7 bases aligning to TRBD2. The CDR3 coding sequence is TGTGCCAGCAGGTCAGCGGGATATCCAGATACGCAGTATTTT. Its translation is CASRSAGYPDTQYF.